This TCR beta chain was profiled in a study of graft-versus-host responses after intestinal transplantation. Background on the study: Uniformly, recipients were administered anti-thymocyte globulin induction with subsequent tacrolimus and steroids for approximately 3 years.

Method: immunoSEQ multiplex PCR; TCRdb's copy keeps in-frame clones and lacks some. The sample has around 33,000 clones; 90% to 95% are singletons. This clone was counted once. This clonotype was sampled from a human patient who received an intestinal transplant, so some T cells may come from the graft donor. The sample here was PBMCs, taken 16 days after intestinal transplant.

DNA for the CDR3: TGTGCCAGCAGTCCCACCGCACAAGAGACCCAGTACTTC. It encodes CASSPTAQETQYF. The chain couples TRBV27 to TRBJ2-5; D not resolved. The CDR3 contains 13 residues. Deletions cut 5 bases from V and 2 bases from J, with 9 bases between. Looked up from germline, CDR1 is MNHEY and CDR2 is SMNVEV (reference sequence).